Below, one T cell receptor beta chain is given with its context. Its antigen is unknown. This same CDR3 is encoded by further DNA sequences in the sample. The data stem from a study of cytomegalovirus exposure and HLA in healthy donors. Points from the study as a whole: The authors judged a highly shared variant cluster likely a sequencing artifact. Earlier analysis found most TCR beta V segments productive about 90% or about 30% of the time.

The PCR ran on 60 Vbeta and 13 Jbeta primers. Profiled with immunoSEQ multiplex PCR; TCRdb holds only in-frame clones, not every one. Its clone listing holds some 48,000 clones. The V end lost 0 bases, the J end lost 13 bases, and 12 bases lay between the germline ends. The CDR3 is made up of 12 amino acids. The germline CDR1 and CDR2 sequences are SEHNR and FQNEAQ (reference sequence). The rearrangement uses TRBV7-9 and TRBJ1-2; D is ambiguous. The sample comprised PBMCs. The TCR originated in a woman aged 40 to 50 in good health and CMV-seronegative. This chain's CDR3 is CASSLAEALATF. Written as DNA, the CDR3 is TGTGCCAGCAGCTTAGCCGAGGCCCTCGCCACCTTC.